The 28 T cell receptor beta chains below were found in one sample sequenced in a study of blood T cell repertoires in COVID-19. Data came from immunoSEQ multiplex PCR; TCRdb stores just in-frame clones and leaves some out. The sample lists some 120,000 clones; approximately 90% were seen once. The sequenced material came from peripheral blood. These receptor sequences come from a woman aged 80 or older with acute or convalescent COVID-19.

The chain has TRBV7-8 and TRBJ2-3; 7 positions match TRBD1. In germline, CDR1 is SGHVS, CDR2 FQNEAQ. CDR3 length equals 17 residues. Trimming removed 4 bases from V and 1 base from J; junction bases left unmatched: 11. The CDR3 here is CASSSFTGARGTDTQYF. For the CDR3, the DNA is TGTGCCAGCAGCTCATTCACAGGGGCCCGGGGCACAGATACGCAGTATTTT.

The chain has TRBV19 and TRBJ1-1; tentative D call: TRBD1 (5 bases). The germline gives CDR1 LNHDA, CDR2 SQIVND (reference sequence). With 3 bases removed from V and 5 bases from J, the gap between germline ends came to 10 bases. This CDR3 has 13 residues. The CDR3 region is CASSIRRGTEAFF. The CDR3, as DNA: TGTGCCAGTAGTATCAGGAGGGGAACTGAAGCTTTCTTT. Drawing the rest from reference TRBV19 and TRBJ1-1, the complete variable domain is DGGITQSPKYLFRKEGQNVTLSCEQNLNHDAMYWYRQDPGQGLRLIYYSQIVNDFQKGDIAEGYSVSREKKESFPLTVTSAQKNPTAFYLCASSIRRGTEAFFGQGTRLTVV.

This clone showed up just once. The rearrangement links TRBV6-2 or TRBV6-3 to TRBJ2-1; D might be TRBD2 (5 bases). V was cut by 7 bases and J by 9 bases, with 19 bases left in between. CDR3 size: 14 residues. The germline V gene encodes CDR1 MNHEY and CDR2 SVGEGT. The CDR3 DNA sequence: TGTGCCAGCATCCCGGGCCACGGACGGGGTGAGCAGTTCTTC. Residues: CASIPGHGRGEQFF.

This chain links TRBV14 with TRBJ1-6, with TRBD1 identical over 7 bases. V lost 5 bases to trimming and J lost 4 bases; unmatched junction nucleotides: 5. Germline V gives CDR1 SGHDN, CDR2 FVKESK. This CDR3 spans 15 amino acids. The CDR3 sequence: CASSKGTAYNSPLHF. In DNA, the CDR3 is TGTGCCAGCAGCAAAGGGACAGCATATAATTCACCCCTCCACTTT.

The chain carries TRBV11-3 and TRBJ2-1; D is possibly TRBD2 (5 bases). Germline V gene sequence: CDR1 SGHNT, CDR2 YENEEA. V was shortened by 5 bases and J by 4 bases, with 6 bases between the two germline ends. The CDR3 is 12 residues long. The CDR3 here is CASSGLYNEQFF. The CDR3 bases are TGTGCCAGCAGCGGACTTTACAATGAGCAGTTCTTC.

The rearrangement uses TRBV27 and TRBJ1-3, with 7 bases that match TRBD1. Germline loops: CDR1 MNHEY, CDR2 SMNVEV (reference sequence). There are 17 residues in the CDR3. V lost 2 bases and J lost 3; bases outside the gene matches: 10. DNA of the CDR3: TGTGCCAGCAGTTTAATAGGTTGCCGACAGGGTGGAAACACCATATATTTT. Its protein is CASSLIGCRQGGNTIYF.

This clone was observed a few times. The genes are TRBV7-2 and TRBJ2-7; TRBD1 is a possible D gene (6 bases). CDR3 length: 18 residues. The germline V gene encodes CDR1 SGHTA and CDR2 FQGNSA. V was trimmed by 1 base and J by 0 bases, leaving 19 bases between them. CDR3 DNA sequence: TGTGCCAGCAGCTTAGAAGCAACGACAGGACGGAGCTCCTACGAGCAGTACTTC. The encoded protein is CASSLEATTGRSSYEQYF.

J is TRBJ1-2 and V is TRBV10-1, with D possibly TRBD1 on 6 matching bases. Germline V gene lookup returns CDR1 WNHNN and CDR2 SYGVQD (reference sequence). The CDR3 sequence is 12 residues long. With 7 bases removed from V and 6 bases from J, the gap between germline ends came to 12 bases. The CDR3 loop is CASKGDANGYTF. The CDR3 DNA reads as TGCGCCAGCAAGGGGGATGCGAATGGCTACACCTTC.

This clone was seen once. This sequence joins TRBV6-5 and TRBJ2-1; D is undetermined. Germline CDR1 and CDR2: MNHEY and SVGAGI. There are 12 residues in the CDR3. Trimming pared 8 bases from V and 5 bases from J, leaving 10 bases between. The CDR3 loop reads CASSPLDNEQFF. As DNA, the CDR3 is TGTGCCAGCTCTCCCTTAGACAATGAGCAGTTCTTC.

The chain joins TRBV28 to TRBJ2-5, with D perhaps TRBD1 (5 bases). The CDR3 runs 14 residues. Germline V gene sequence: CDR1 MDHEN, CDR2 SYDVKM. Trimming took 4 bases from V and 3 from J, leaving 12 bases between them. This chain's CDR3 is CASSSAQGKETQYF. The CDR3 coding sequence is TGTGCCAGCAGTTCGGCGCAGGGTAAAGAGACCCAGTACTTC.

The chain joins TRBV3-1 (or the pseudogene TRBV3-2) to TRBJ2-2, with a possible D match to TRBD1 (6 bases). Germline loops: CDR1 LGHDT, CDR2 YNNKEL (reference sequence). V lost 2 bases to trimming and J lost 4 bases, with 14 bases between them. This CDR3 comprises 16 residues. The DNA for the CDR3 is TGTGCCAGCAGCCAAAACAGGGCTCGAGTCACCGGGGAGCTGTTTTTT. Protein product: CASSQNRARVTGELFF.

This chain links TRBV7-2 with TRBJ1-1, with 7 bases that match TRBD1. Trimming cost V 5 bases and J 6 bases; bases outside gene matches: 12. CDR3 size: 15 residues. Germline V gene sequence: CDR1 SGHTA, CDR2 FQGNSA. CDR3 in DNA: TGTGCCAGCAGCATGGGACAGCATCGAGGCGCTGAAGCTTTCTTT. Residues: CASSMGQHRGAEAFF.

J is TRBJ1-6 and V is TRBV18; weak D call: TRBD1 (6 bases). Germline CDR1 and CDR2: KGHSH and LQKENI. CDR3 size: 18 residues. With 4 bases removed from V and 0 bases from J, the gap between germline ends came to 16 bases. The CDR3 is CASSREPRGSSYNSPLHF. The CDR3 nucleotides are TGTGCCAGCTCACGTGAACCAAGGGGGAGCTCCTATAATTCACCCCTCCACTTT. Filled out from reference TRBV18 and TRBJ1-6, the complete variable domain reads NAGVMQNPRHLVRRRGQEARLRCSPMKGHSHVYWYRQLPEEGLKFMVYLQKENIIDESGMPKERFSAEFPKEGPSILRIQQVVRGDSAAYFCASSREPRGSSYNSPLHFGNGTRLTVT.

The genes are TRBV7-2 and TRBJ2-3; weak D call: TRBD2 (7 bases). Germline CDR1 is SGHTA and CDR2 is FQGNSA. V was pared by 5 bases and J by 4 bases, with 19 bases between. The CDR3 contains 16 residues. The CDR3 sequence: CASSLKGGGLADTQYF. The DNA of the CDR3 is TGTGCCAGCAGCCTAAAGGGGGGGGGCCTTGCAGATACGCAGTATTTT.

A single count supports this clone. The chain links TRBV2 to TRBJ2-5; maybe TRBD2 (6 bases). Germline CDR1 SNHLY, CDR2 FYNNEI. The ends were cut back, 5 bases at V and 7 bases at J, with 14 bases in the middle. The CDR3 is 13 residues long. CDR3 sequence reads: CASSPTSFGTQYF. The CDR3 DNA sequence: TGTGCCAGCAGTCCAACTAGCTTCGGGACCCAGTACTTC.

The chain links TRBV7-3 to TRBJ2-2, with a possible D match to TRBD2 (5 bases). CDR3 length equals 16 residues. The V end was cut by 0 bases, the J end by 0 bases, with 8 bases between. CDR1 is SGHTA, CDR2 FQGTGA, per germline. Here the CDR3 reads CASSLTAGANTGELFF. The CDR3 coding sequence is TGTGCCAGCAGCTTAACGGCCGGGGCGAACACCGGGGAGCTGTTTTTT.

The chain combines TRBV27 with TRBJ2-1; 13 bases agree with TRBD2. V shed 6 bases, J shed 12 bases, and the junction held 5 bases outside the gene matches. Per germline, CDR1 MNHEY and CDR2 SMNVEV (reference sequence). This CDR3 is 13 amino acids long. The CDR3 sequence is CASRGTSGTGQFF. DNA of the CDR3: TGTGCCAGCAGGGGGACTAGCGGGACGGGGCAGTTCTTC.

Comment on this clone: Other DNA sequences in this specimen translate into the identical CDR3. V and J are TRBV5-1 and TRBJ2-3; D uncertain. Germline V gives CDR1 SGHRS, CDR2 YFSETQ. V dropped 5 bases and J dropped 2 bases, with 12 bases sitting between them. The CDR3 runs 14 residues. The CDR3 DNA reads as TGCGCCAGCAGTCTTAGCCCTTCCACAGATACGCAGTATTTT. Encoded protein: CASSLSPSTDTQYF. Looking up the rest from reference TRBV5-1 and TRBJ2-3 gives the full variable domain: KAGVTQTPRYLIKTRGQQVTLSCSPISGHRSVSWYQQTPGQGLQFLFEYFSETQRNKGNFPGRFSGRQFSNSRSEMNVSTLELGDSALYLCASSLSPSTDTQYFGPGTRLTVL.

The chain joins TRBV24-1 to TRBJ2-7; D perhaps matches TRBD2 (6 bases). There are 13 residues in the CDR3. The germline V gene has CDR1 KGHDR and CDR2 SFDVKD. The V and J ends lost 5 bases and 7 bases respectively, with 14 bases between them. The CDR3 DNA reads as TGTGCCACCAGTGCGACGGGAGTACGGGAGCAGTACTTC. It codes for CATSATGVREQYF.

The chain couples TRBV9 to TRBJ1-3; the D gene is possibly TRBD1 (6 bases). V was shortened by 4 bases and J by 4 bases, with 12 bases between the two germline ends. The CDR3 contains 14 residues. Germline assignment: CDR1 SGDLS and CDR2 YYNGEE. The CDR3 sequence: CASSPGGGGNTIYF. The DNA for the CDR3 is TGTGCCAGCAGCCCCGGGGGGGGCGGAAACACCATATATTTT.

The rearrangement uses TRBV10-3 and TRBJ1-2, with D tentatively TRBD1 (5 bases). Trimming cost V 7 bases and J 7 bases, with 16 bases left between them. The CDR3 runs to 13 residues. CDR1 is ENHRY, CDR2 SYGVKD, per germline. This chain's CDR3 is CAITDRGAAGYTF. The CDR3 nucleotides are TGTGCCATCACGGATAGGGGTGCGGCTGGCTACACCTTC.

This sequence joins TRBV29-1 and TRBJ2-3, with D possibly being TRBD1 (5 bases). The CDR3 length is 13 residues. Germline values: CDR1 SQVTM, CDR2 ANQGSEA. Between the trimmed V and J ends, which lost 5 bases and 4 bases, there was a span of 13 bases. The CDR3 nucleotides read TGCAGCGTTCGGACGTTGGGGCCAGATACGCAGTATTTT. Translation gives CSVRTLGPDTQYF.

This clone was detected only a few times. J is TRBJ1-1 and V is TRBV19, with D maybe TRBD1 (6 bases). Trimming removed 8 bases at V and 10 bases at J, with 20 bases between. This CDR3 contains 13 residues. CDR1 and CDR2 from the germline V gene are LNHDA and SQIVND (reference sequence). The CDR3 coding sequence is TGTGCCAGTTCACAGGGTACAAACACGAGAGCTTTCTTT. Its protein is CASSQGTNTRAFF.

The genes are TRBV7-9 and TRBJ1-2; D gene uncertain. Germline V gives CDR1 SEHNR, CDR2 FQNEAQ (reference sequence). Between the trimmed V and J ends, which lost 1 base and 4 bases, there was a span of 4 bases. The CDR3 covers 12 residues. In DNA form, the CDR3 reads TGTGCCAGCAGCTTAGACAGCTATGGCTACACCTTC. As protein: CASSLDSYGYTF.

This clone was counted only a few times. The CDR3 sequence is CASTSTSGSQETQYF. CDR3 nucleotides: TGTGCCAGTACCTCGACTAGCGGGTCACAAGAGACCCAGTACTTC. The chain recombines TRBV19 with TRBJ2-5; 10 bases are shared with TRBD2. The CDR3 has 15 residues. Germline assignment: CDR1 LNHDA and CDR2 SQIVND (reference sequence). V shed 7 bases, J shed 2 bases, and the junction held 7 bases outside the gene matches.

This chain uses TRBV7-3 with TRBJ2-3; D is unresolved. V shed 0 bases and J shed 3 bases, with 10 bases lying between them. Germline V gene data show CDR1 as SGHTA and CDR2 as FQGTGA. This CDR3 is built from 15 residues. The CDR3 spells CASSLTGSGTDTQYF. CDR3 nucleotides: TGTGCCAGCAGCTTAACGGGTTCCGGGACAGATACGCAGTATTTT.

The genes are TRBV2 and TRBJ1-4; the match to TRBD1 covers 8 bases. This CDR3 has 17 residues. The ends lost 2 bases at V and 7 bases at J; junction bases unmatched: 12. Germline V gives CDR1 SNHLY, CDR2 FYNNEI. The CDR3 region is CASSEFGLTGGGEKLFF. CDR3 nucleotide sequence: TGTGCCAGCAGTGAATTTGGCTTAACAGGGGGTGGTGAAAAACTGTTTTTT.

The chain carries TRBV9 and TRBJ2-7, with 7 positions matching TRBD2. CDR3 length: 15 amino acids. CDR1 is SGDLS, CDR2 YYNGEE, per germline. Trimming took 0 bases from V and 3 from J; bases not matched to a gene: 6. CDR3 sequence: CASSVGSGQYYEQYF. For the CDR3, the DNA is TGTGCCAGCAGCGTAGGTAGCGGGCAATACTACGAGCAGTACTTC. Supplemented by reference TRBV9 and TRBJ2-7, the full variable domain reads DSGVTQTPKHLITATGQRVTLRCSPRSGDLSVYWYQQSLDQGLQFLIQYYNGEERAKGNILERFSAQQFPDLHSELNLSSLELGDSALYFCASSVGSGQYYEQYFGPGTRLTVT.